Each of the 15 T cell receptor beta chains below was sequenced from the same sample in a study of cytomegalovirus exposure and HLA in healthy donors. The PCR used 60 Vbeta and 13 Jbeta primers. The repertoire was sequenced with immunoSEQ multiplex PCR; TCRdb's copy has only in-frame clones and lacks some. The sample carries over 80,000 clones, about 81% recorded once. Material: PBMCs. The receptors were gathered from a middle-aged woman in good health and CMV-seronegative.

This clone was seen just once. V usage is TRBV7-2 and J usage is TRBJ2-7; D gene uncertain. The length of the CDR3 is 13 residues. CDR1 is SGHTA and CDR2 is FQGNSA in the germline V gene. Between the trimmed V and J ends, which lost 2 bases and 0 bases, there was a span of 5 bases. The CDR3 region is CASSLPNSYEQYF. CDR3 bases: TGTGCCAGCAGCTTACCCAACTCCTACGAGCAGTACTTC.

The V and J genes are TRBV7-6 and TRBJ2-7, with D perhaps TRBD2 (6 bases). Germline V CDR1 and CDR2: SGHVS, FNYEAQ. Trimming shortened V by 3 bases and J by 6 bases, and 9 bases separated the two germline ends. This CDR3 is built from 12 residues. CDR3 bases: TGTGCCAGCAGCTTGCGGGAAGGCGAGCAGTACTTC. It codes for CASSLREGEQYF.

V usage is TRBV2 and J usage is TRBJ1-1, with D possibly matching TRBD1 (6 bases). The ends were cut back, 3 bases at V and 2 bases at J, with 13 bases in the middle. The germline CDR1 and CDR2 sequences are SNHLY and FYNNEI. The CDR3 sequence is 15 residues long. DNA for the CDR3: TGTGCCAGCAGTGACAGGACAGTTTATAACACTGAAGCTTTCTTT. As protein: CASSDRTVYNTEAFF.

V and J are TRBV2 and TRBJ1-1; TRBD1 aligns across 12 bases. The germline gives CDR1 SNHLY, CDR2 FYNNEI. This CDR3 spans 15 amino acids. V dropped 8 bases and J dropped 11; count of bases not matched to a gene: 15. This chain's CDR3 is CASGTGTGGALMAFF. CDR3 nucleotide sequence: TGTGCCAGCGGGACCGGGACAGGGGGCGCATTGATGGCTTTCTTT.

This chain connects TRBV6-1 to TRBJ2-1; 9 nucleotides match TRBD2. V shed 7 bases, J shed 5 bases, and the junction held 9 bases outside the gene matches. CDR3 size: 15 residues. The V gene's germline CDR1 is MNHNS and CDR2 SASEGT. The CDR3 nucleotides read TGTGCCAGCATGAGTGGGGCTAGCGGGAACAATGAGCAGTTCTTC. Amino acid sequence: CASMSGASGNNEQFF.

The V gene is TRBV21-1, the J gene TRBJ2-7; TRBD1, as called in the table, went unchecked against the DNA. TRBV21-1 is flagged as a pseudogene. The CDR3 length is 15 residues. CDR3 sequence reads: CASSAIGTPQYEQYF. The DNA for the CDR3 is TGTGCCAGCAGCGCGATTGGGACACCCCAATACGAGCAGTACTTC.

This sequence joins TRBV4-2 and TRBJ2-3, with TRBD2 matching 7 bases. Germline V gene data show CDR1 as LGHNA and CDR2 as YNFKEQ. The CDR3 runs 16 residues. V shed 1 base and J 6 bases; nucleotides not matched to a gene: 10. The chain's CDR3 is CASSQAAGRAGDTQYF. Written as DNA, the CDR3 is TGTGCCAGCAGCCAAGCGGCGGGGAGGGCCGGTGATACGCAGTATTTT.

The V call is TRBV6-1, the J call TRBJ2-7, with 13 bases that match TRBD2. In germline, CDR1 is MNHNS, CDR2 SASEGT. The ends lost 4 bases at V and 6 bases at J; junction bases unmatched: 6. This CDR3 has 15 residues. The CDR3 DNA reads TGTGCCAGCAGTGCAACTAGCGGGAGGGCCTGCGAGCAGTACTTC. Translation: CASSATSGRACEQYF.

The genes are TRBV6-5 and TRBJ1-4, with TRBD1 matching 7 bases. Losses at the gene ends were 6 bases for V and 3 bases for J; bases not matched to a gene: 1. The CDR3 sequence is 13 residues long. Germline lookup yields CDR1 MNHEY and CDR2 SVGAGI. The CDR3 protein is CASRQGSNEKLFF. In DNA, the CDR3 is TGTGCCAGCAGACAGGGGTCTAATGAAAAACTGTTTTTT.

V is TRBV5-8 and J is TRBJ2-1, with 9 bases that match TRBD2. Trimming removed 0 bases from V and 4 bases from J; junction bases left unmatched: 2. CDR3 length: 15 residues. Looked up from germline, CDR1 is SGHTS and CDR2 is YDEGEE. In DNA, the CDR3 is TGTGCCAGCAGCTTGGGCGGGAGGGTATACAATGAGCAGTTCTTC. Its translation: CASSLGGRVYNEQFF. The full variable domain, completed using reference TRBV5-8 and TRBJ2-1, is EAGVTQSPTHLIKTRGQQATLRCSPISGHTSVYWYQQALGLGLQFLLWYDEGEERNRGNFPPRFSGRQFPNYSSELNVNALELEDSALYLCASSLGGRVYNEQFFGPGTRLTVL.

The rearrangement links TRBV28 to TRBJ1-6, with D possibly matching TRBD1 (6 bases). The CDR3 length is 13 residues. The germline CDR1 and CDR2 sequences are MDHEN and SYDVKM. Trimming left V 8 bases short and J 8 bases short, with 13 bases between. CDR3 nucleotides: TGTGCCAGCCAAATAGGGGGAGATTCACCCCTCCACTTT. The encoded protein is CASQIGGDSPLHF.

This clone turned up a few times. This sequence joins TRBV5-6 and TRBJ2-7; TRBD1 agrees at 11 bases. V dropped 4 bases and J dropped 6; count of bases not matched to a gene: 12. CDR1 SGHDT and CDR2 YYEEEE come from the germline V gene. The CDR3 is 16 residues long. The CDR3 nucleotides read TGTGCCAGCAGCAACGCGGGAGGACAGGGGGCTGCCGAGCAGTACTTC. This encodes CASSNAGGQGAAEQYF.

The chain links TRBV11-2 to TRBJ1-1; 8 bases are shared with TRBD1. The germline CDR1 and CDR2 sequences are SGHAT and FQNNGV. The ends lost 5 bases at V and 5 bases at J; junction bases unmatched: 4. The CDR3 contains 13 residues. Written as DNA, the CDR3 is TGTGCCAGCAGCCGAACAGGGGGGACTGAAGCTTTCTTT. Translation: CASSRTGGTEAFF.

J is TRBJ2-3 and V is TRBV12-2; the D call TRBD2 from the table was never checked on the DNA. TRBV12-2 is a pseudogene segment. The CDR3 consists of 14 residues. CDR3 nucleotides: TGTGCAAGTCGCTTATTCCCCTACACAGATACGCAGTATTTT. Encoded protein: CASRLFPYTDTQYF.

This sequence joins TRBV30 and TRBJ1-1; 10 bases agree with TRBD1. The CDR3 totals 16 residues. V lost 0 bases, J lost 7 bases, and 11 bases stayed unmatched. Germline CDR1 is GTSNPN and CDR2 is SVGIG (reference sequence). CDR3 DNA sequence: TGTGCCTGGAGTGTACGGGAGCGACAGGGGGCGGGTGAAGCTTTCTTT. Translated, it gives CAWSVRERQGAGEAFF.